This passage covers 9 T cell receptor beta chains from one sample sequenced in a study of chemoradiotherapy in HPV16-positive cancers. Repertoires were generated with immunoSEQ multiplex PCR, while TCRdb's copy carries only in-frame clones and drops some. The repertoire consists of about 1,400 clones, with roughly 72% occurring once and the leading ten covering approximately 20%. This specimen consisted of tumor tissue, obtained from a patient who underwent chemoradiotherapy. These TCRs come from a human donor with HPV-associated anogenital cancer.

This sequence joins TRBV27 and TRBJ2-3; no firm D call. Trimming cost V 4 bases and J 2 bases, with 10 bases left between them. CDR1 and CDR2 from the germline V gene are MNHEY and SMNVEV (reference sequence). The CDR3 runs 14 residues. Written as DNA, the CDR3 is TGTGCCAGCAGTTCCGTGACTCCCACAGATACGCAGTATTTT. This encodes CASSSVTPTDTQYF.

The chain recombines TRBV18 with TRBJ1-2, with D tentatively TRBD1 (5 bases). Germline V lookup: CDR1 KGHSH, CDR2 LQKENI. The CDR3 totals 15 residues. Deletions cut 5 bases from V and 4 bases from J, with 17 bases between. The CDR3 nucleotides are TGTGCCAGCTCAGTAAGGGGCGGATCAAGCTATGGCTACACCTTC. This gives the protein CASSVRGGSSYGYTF.

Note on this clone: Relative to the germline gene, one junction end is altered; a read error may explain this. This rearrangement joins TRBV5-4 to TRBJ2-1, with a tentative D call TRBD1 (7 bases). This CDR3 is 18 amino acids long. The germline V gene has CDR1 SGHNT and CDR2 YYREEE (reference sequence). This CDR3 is CASSQVEGAGFSYNEQFF. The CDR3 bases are TGCGCCAGCAGCCAAGTGGAGGGGGCGGGCTTCTCCTACAATGAGCAGTTCTTC.

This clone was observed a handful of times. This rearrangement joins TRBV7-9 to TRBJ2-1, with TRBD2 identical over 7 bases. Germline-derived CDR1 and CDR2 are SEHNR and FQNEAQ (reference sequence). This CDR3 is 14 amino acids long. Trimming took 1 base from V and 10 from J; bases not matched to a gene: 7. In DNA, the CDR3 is TGTGCCAGCAGCTTAGATGGACTAGAAGTAGAGCAGTTCTTC. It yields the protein CASSLDGLEVEQFF.

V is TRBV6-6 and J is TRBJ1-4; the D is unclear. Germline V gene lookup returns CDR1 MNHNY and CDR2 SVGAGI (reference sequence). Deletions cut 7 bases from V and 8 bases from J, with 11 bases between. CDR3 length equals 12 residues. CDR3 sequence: CASNDIGEKLFF. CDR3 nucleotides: TGTGCCAGCAACGACATCGGGGAAAAACTGTTTTTT.

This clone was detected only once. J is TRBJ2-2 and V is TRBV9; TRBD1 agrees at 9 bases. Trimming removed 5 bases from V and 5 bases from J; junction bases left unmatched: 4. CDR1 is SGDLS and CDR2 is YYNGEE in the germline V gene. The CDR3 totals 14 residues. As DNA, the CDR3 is TGTGCCAGCAGGGGACAGGGCGCAACCGGGGAGCTGTTTTTT. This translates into CASRGQGATGELFF.

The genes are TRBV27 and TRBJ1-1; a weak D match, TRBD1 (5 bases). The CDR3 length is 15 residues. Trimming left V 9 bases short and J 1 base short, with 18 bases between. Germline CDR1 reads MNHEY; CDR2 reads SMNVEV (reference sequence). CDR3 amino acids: CASSGGGSWNTEAFF. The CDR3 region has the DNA TGTGCCAGTAGTGGCGGGGGGTCGTGGAACACTGAAGCTTTCTTT.

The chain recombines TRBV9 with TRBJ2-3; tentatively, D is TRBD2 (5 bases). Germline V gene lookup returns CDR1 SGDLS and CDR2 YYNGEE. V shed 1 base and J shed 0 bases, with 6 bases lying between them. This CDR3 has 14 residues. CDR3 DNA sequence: TGTGCCAGCAGCGTAAGCGGCAGCACAGATACGCAGTATTTT. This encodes CASSVSGSTDTQYF.

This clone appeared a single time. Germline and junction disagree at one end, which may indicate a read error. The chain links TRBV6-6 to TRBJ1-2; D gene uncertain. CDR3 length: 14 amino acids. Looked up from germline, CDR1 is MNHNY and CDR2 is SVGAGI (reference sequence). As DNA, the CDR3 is TGTGCCCGCAGTTACCGTGGAGAGACCTATGGCTACACCTTC. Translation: CARSYRGETYGYTF.